This TCR beta chain originates from a study of blood T cell repertoires in COVID-19. As for the study in general: Sources were T cells, B-cell-depleted T cells, or PBMCs; the material itself was cDNA or gDNA.

Between the trimmed V and J ends, which lost 3 bases and 0 bases, there was a span of 16 bases. Looked up from germline, CDR1 is LNHDA and CDR2 is SQIVND (reference sequence). This CDR3 has 17 residues. While infection was still active, Seattle patients were enrolled and then followed longitudinally. Original data processing: Estimated nucleated cell counts came from reference gene primer amplification. Method: immunoSEQ multiplex PCR; TCRdb's copy keeps in-frame clones and lacks some. V and J calls and clone size are as listed in that table; D and trimming were resolved from the DNA. Of roughly 280,000 clones in the sample, 88% were seen once.

The sample was peripheral blood. This chain links TRBV19 with TRBJ2-3; the D gene is possibly TRBD2 (5 bases). The receptor was isolated from a woman aged 25 to 45 with COVID-19, enrolled during active disease. This CDR3 is CASSIPVLDSSTDTQYF. The CDR3 nucleotides read TGTGCCAGTAGTATCCCGGTACTAGACTCTAGCACAGATACGCAGTATTTT.